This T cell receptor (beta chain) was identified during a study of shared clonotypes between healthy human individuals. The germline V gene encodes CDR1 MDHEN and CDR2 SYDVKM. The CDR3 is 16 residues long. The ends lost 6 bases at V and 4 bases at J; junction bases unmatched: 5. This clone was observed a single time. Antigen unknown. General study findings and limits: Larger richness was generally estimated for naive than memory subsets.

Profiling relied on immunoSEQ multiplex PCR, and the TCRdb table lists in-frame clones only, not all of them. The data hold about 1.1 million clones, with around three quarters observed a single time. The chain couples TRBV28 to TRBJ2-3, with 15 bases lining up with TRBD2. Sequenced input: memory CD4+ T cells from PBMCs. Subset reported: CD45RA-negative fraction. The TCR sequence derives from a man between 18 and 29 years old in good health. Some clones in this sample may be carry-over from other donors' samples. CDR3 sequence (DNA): TGTGCCAGCAGCCTCGGACTAGCGGGAGGGTCAGATACGCAGTATTTT. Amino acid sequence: CASSLGLAGGSDTQYF. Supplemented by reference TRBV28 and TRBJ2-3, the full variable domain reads DVKVTQSSRYLVKRTGEKVFLECVQDMDHENMFWYRQDPGLGLRLIYFSYDVKMKEKGDIPEGYSVSREKKERFSLILESASTNQTSMYLCASSLGLAGGSDTQYFGPGTRLTVL.